These 9 T cell receptor beta chains originate from one sample sequenced in a study of T cell changes during pregnancy in multiple sclerosis. The method was immunoSEQ multiplex PCR; TCRdb's version includes in-frame clones alone and lacks a portion of them. This sample has 40,000 or so clones, with more than 85% found just once. This specimen consisted of CD8+ T cells from peripheral blood mononuclear cells, obtained in the third trimester of pregnancy. These receptors originate from a female donor with multiple sclerosis, enrolled in a pregnancy study.

This clone was seen just once. The chain links TRBV7-2 to TRBJ2-3; D is unclear. Deletions cut 0 bases from V and 0 bases from J, with 4 bases between. The CDR3 contains 14 residues. Germline V gene sequence: CDR1 SGHTA, CDR2 FQGNSA. The CDR3 is CASSLAVSTDTQYF. In nucleotides, the CDR3 is TGTGCCAGCAGCTTAGCCGTGAGCACAGATACGCAGTATTTT. Full variable domain (rest looked up from reference TRBV7-2 and TRBJ2-3): GAGVSQSPSNKVTEKGKDVELRCDPISGHTALYWYRQSLGQGLEFLIYFQGNSAPDKSGLPSDRFSAERTGGSVSTLTIQRTQQEDSAVYLCASSLAVSTDTQYFGPGTRLTVL.

The chain joins TRBV15 to TRBJ2-1; D is undetermined. The V end lost 5 bases, the J end lost 4 bases, and 18 bases lay between the germline ends. Germline loops: CDR1 LNHNV, CDR2 YYDKDF (reference sequence). The length of the CDR3 is 16 residues. CDR3 in DNA: TGTGCCACCAGCCGAACCCTAGACCCCCCTTACAATGAGCAGTTCTTC. Translated: CATSRTLDPPYNEQFF.

The chain has TRBV6-1 and TRBJ2-1; 8 bases are shared with TRBD1. J lost 4 bases, V lost 8 bases, and 10 bases had no gene match. This CDR3 is 15 amino acids long. Germline V lookup: CDR1 MNHNS, CDR2 SASEGT. CDR3: CASVTGTGGYNEQFF. The CDR3 coding sequence is TGTGCCAGCGTTACGGGGACAGGCGGTTACAATGAGCAGTTCTTC.

V and J are TRBV5-1 and TRBJ2-7; D might be TRBD1 (6 bases). Trimming took 5 bases from V and 2 from J, leaving 14 bases between them. Per the germline V gene, CDR1 is SGHRS and CDR2 is YFSETQ. The CDR3 contains 14 residues. The CDR3 nucleotides are TGCGCCAGCAGGTTTCGTGAGGGGGCCTACGAGCAGTACTTC. This gives the protein CASRFREGAYEQYF.

The chain has TRBV29-1 and TRBJ2-7; TRBD1 agrees at 8 bases. The CDR3 spans 14 residues. In germline, CDR1 is SQVTM, CDR2 ANQGSEA. With V trimmed by 3 bases and J by 3 bases, 7 bases remained unmatched. The CDR3 here is CSVEDRDGFYEQYF. The CDR3, as DNA: TGCAGCGTTGAGGACAGGGATGGTTTCTACGAGCAGTACTTC.

This chain uses TRBV5-8 with TRBJ1-3; unclear D gene. This CDR3 region has 14 residues. Trimming took 1 base from V and 0 from J, leaving 5 bases between them. The germline gives CDR1 SGHTS, CDR2 YDEGEE. CDR3 bases: TGTGCCAGCAGCTTGCAGGACTCTGGAAACACCATATATTTT. Amino acid sequence: CASSLQDSGNTIYF.

This clone appeared a few times. V gene TRBV25-1 combines with J gene TRBJ2-5; 10 nucleotides align to TRBD2. Germline CDR1 is MGHDK and CDR2 is SYGVNS. The CDR3 contains 16 residues. The ends lost 3 bases at V and 2 bases at J; junction bases unmatched: 6. The CDR3 reads CASSELAGDRQETQYF. CDR3 nucleotide sequence: TGTGCCAGCAGTGAGCTAGCGGGAGATCGGCAAGAGACCCAGTACTTC. Complete variable domain (other parts from reference TRBV25-1 and TRBJ2-5): EADIYQTPRYLVIGTGKKITLECSQTMGHDKMYWYQQDPGMELHLIHYSYGVNSTEKGDLSSESTVSRIRTEHFPLTLESARPSHTSQYLCASSELAGDRQETQYFGPGTRLLVL.

The chain's CDR3 is CASSLSSSSEQFF. CDR3 coding DNA: TGTGCCAGCAGTTTATCGAGTAGTAGTGAGCAGTTCTTC. The chain is built from TRBV27 and TRBJ2-1; D uncertain. Trimming left V 0 bases short and J 9 bases short, with 9 bases between. From germline, CDR1 is MNHEY and CDR2 SMNVEV (reference sequence). The CDR3 sequence is 13 residues long.

This clone has only one observation. V gene TRBV27 combines with J gene TRBJ1-1, with 8 nucleotides matching TRBD1. Germline V gene lookup returns CDR1 MNHEY and CDR2 SMNVEV (reference sequence). The V segment lost 8 bases and the J segment 0 bases; nucleotides outside the gene matches: 2. The CDR3 has 13 amino acids. This CDR3 reads CASGDRLNTEAFF. In nucleotides, the CDR3 is TGTGCCAGCGGGGACAGGTTGAACACTGAAGCTTTCTTT.